This note documents a single TCR beta chain sequence. Its specificity is unknown. Trimming pared 3 bases from V and 0 bases from J, leaving 18 bases between. This CDR3 has 17 amino acids. Germline V gene data show CDR1 as SQVTM and CDR2 as ANQGSEA. 13 Jbeta primers and 60 Vbeta primers were used for the PCR. Repertoires were generated with immunoSEQ multiplex PCR, while TCRdb's copy carries only in-frame clones and drops some. This sample has fewer than 150,000 clones; 70% occur once, and the top ten carry under 2%. This sample is drawn from a study of cytomegalovirus exposure and HLA in healthy donors. Study conclusions and caveats: It was confirmed in vitro that a few of the CMV-associated chains were specific for CMV antigens. A few V segments could not be told apart, such as TRBV6-2 and TRBV6-3, and were left out. Many donors shared some public TCRs, even though most TCR sequences were rare.

The chain is built from TRBV29-1 and TRBJ2-1, with TRBD1 as a possible D gene (6 bases). The TCR was taken from a woman aged 25 to 45 in good health and CMV-seronegative. The sequenced sample consisted of PBMCs. CDR3 coding DNA: TGCAGCGTTGACCCCCCGCGACAGGCTAGCTCCTACAATGAGCAGTTCTTC. Its translation is CSVDPPRQASSYNEQFF.